A selection of T cell receptor beta chains follows, all from one sample in a study of OX40 agonist ivuxolimab in advanced cancers. Sequencing was performed with immunoSEQ multiplex PCR; in TCRdb, only in-frame clones are kept and a portion is missing. This table holds approximately 64,000 clones, about 85% found once. The source was CD4+ or CD8+ T cells sorted from blood, collected in a trial of the OX40 agonist ivuxolimab. The receptor set was obtained from an adult with an advanced solid tumor such as melanoma, head and neck, liver or kidney cancer. The CDR3 runs from the conserved cysteine through the conserved F or W. Fields, in order: clone size, V gene, J gene, D gene, CDR3 DNA, CDR3 protein. D genes are given only for firm matches. Where a row states a size, it is once, few, many or the class of an expanded clone; other rows omit it.

>NA|TRBV19|TRBJ2-2|TRBD1
TGTGCCAGTGCTGCCGGGACAGGTACCGGGGAGCTGTTTTTT
CASAAGTGTGELFF
>NA|TRBV10-3|TRBJ2-7|NA
TGTGCCATCAGTGAGTCGGGGATAAGGGAGCAGTACTTC
CAISESGIREQYF
>NA|TRBV28|TRBJ1-4|NA
TGTGCCAGCAGCTTTCCCGCCGCCGGGAATGAAAAACTGTTTTTT
CASSFPAAGNEKLFF
>once|TRBV5-1|TRBJ1-2|TRBD1
TGCGCCAGCAGCCCGGGACAGGGCTCGTTCTATGGCTACACCTTC
CASSPGQGSFYGYTF
>NA|TRBV9|TRBJ2-2|NA
TGTGCCAGCAGCGTAGAAGCACAGCCGAACACCGGGGAGCTGTTTTTT
CASSVEAQPNTGELFF
>once|TRBV6-1|TRBJ2-3|TRBD2
TGTGCCAGCACCCCTAGCGGGAGGGCGGGTACGCAGTATTTT
CASTPSGRAGTQYF
>NA|TRBV9|TRBJ1-4|NA
TGTGCCAGCAGCCGGACAGTAACTAATGAAAAACTGTTTTTT
CASSRTVTNEKLFF
>NA|TRBV15|TRBJ1-4|TRBD1
TGTGCCACCAGGCGACAGGGGGCTAATGAAAAACTGTTTTTT
CATRRQGANEKLFF
>NA|TRBV7-9|TRBJ2-1|TRBD1
TGTGCCAGCAGCGTTCGACAGGGCTCCTACAATGAGCAGTTCTTC
CASSVRQGSYNEQFF
>NA|TRBV6-6|TRBJ2-1|NA
TGTGCCAGCAGCCTACCCGCTAGGGATGAGCAGTTCTTC
CASSLPARDEQFF
>NA|TRBV6-5|TRBJ1-5|NA
TGTGCCAGCAGTTACTCACATCAGCCCCAGCATTTT
CASSYSHQPQHF
>NA|TRBV7-8|TRBJ1-4|NA
TGTGCCAGCAGCTTAGGGGCAGGGAGTGAAAAACTGTTTTTT
CASSLGAGSEKLFF
>NA|TRBV5-1|TRBJ2-3|TRBD1
TGCGCCAGCAGCTTGTGGACAGGGACAGATTCAGATACGCAGTATTTT
CASSLWTGTDSDTQYF
>NA|TRBV2|TRBJ2-7|TRBD2
TGTGCCAGCAGGGCGGGAGGGCCCAGGGACGAGCAGTACTTC
CASRAGGPRDEQYF
>NA|TRBV19|TRBJ2-3|TRBD1
TGTGCCAGTACGGGACAGGGGGCAACAGATACGCAGTATTTT
CASTGQGATDTQYF
>few|TRBV5-1|TRBJ2-5|NA
TGCGCCAGCAGCCTTTGGGCGAGGGCCGAGACCCAGTACTTC
CASSLWARAETQYF
>NA|TRBV28|TRBJ1-5|TRBD1
TGTGCCAGCAGTTCTTGGGGACAGGGGCGGAATCAGCCCCAGCATTTT
CASSSWGQGRNQPQHF
>once|TRBV7-3|TRBJ2-1|TRBD2
TGTGCCAGCAGCTTAACGTACCTAGCGGGAGCGGGTGAGCAGTTCTTC
CASSLTYLAGAGEQFF
>few|TRBV5-5|TRBJ2-7|NA
TGTGCCAGCAGCTTCTCCCCTGACCCGGGGATCCACGAGCAGTACTTC
CASSFSPDPGIHEQYF
>NA|TRBV18|TRBJ2-4|TRBD1
TGTGCCAGCTCACACCGACAGGGAACAAACATTCAGTACTTC
CASSHRQGTNIQYF
>few|TRBV27|TRBJ1-4|NA
TGTGCCAGCAGGACGTCGGATGAAAAACTGTTTTTT
CASRTSDEKLFF
>NA|TRBV5-1|TRBJ2-1|NA
TGCGCCAGCAGCTTGTTGGGGACAAGGAATGAGCAGTTCTTC
CASSLLGTRNEQFF
>NA|TRBV2|TRBJ1-1|NA
TGTGCCAGCAGTGAAGAGGCGAGGACTGAAGCTTTCTTT
CASSEEARTEAFF
>NA|TRBV28|TRBJ2-7|TRBD1
TGTGCCAGCACCTCCGGGACAGGGCACGAGCAGTACTTC
CASTSGTGHEQYF
>NA|TRBV7-8|TRBJ2-1|NA
TGTGCCAGCAGCTTAGCCGGGGGATTTTACAATGAGCAGTTCTTC
CASSLAGGFYNEQFF
>NA|TRBV5-6|TRBJ2-1|NA
TGTGCCAGCAGCTTTCTGACACTCGAGCAGTTCTTC
CASSFLTLEQFF
>NA|TRBV6-6|TRBJ2-1|TRBD2
TGTGCCAGCAGTTACTATAGCGGGACTGAGCAGTTCTTC
CASSYYSGTEQFF
>NA|TRBV6-1|TRBJ2-5|NA
TGTGCCAGCAATGCGGGACCCCAAGAGACCCAGTACTTC
CASNAGPQETQYF